The 29 T cell receptor beta chains presented below share a single source sample, sequenced in a study of T cell repertoires in cytomegalovirus infection. These TCRs are of unknown antigen specificity. MiXCR was run by TCRdb on the reads, yielding one entry per CDR3 protein. This repertoire shows 300,000 to 400,000 distinct CDR3 sequences, 25% to 30% found once; its top ten account for about 20%. The sequencing here drew on cultured PBMCs, taken from culture after CMV antigen stimulation. The origin of the receptors is a human donor in good health (CMV status not recorded). Some clones in this sample may be carry-over from other donors' samples.

This clonotype was seen only a few times. This chain uses TRBV12-3 or TRBV12-4 with TRBJ2-3, with D perhaps matching TRBD1 or TRBD2 (5 bases each). The CDR3 contains 15 residues. The V end lost 4 bases, the J end lost 6 bases, and 17 bases lay between the germline ends. The CDR3 loop reads CASSYRGTLEDTQYF. CDR3 nucleotides: TGTGCCAGCAGTTACCGGGGCACCCTTGAGGATACGCAGTATTTT.

This clonotype was seen a few times. The rearrangement joins TRBV15 to TRBJ1-1; D not resolved. The germline V and J ends were trimmed by 3 bases and 2 bases, with 16 bases remaining between them. Germline V gene lookup returns CDR1 LNHNV and CDR2 YYDKDF (reference sequence). The CDR3 loop spans 16 amino acids. In nucleotides, the CDR3 is TGTGCCACCAGCAGTCGGGGTTGGACTGACAACACTGAAGCTTTCTTT. It is translated as CATSSRGWTDNTEAFF. Filled out from reference TRBV15 and TRBJ1-1, the complete variable domain reads DAMVIQNPRYQVTQFGKPVTLSCSQTLNHNVMYWYQQKSSQAPKLLFHYYDKDFNNEADTPDNFQSRRPNTSFCFLDIRSPGLGDTAMYLCATSSRGWTDNTEAFFGQGTRLTVV.

This clonotype occurred a few times. The chain employs TRBV18 and TRBJ1-1; TRBD1 aligns across 7 bases. Germline V gene data show CDR1 as KGHSH and CDR2 as LQKENI. This CDR3 contains 16 residues. The V segment lost 0 bases and the J segment 0 bases; nucleotides outside the gene matches: 4. This CDR3 is CASSPPGRGMNTEAFF. The DNA of the CDR3 is TGTGCCAGCTCACCACCGGGCAGGGGGATGAACACTGAAGCTTTCTTT.

This clonotype was picked up a small number of times. V usage is TRBV24-1 and J usage is TRBJ2-5; no firm D call. The CDR3 runs 14 residues. The germline V and J ends were trimmed by 5 bases and 4 bases, with 13 bases remaining between them. CDR1 and CDR2 from the germline V gene are KGHDR and SFDVKD. This CDR3 is CATSGPPLGETQYF. CDR3 nucleotides: TGTGCCACCAGTGGACCGCCGCTAGGAGAGACCCAGTACTTC.

The CDR3 DNA is TGTGCCAGCAGCTTAACAGGGGGACTTAATGAGCAGTTCTTC. Its translation: CASSLTGGLNEQFF. This chain joins TRBV7-2 and TRBJ2-1; 8 bases match TRBD1. V lost 2 bases and J lost 7; bases outside the gene matches: 4. The germline V gene encodes CDR1 SGHTA and CDR2 FQGNSA. This CDR3 is 14 amino acids long.

This clonotype was counted between two and nine times. The genes are TRBV12-3 or TRBV12-4 and TRBJ1-4, with D tentatively TRBD1 (5 bases). This CDR3 contains 12 residues. Trimming pared 5 bases from V and 7 bases from J, leaving 8 bases between. The CDR3 is CASSGDGEKLFF. DNA of the CDR3: TGTGCCAGCAGTGGGGACGGTGAAAAACTGTTTTTT.

The chain is built from TRBV7-9 and TRBJ1-4, with 9 bases fitting TRBD1. Germline values: CDR1 SEHNR, CDR2 FQNEAQ (reference sequence). V shed 5 bases and J 5 bases; nucleotides not matched to a gene: 6. The CDR3 runs 15 residues. This CDR3 reads CASSNQDRGNEKLFF. The DNA of the CDR3 is TGTGCCAGCAGCAACCAGGACAGGGGAAATGAAAAACTGTTTTTT.

This clonotype was counted only a few times. V gene TRBV5-1 combines with J gene TRBJ1-1, with 10 bases matching TRBD1. V lost 4 bases and J lost 3; bases outside the gene matches: 12. Germline V gene lookup returns CDR1 SGHRS and CDR2 YFSETQ. This CDR3 spans 17 amino acids. For the CDR3, the DNA is TGCGCCAGCAGCCCGGGACAGGGGACTCAATCTTACACTGAAGCTTTCTTT. It encodes CASSPGQGTQSYTEAFF.

Many counts were recorded for this clonotype. The chain couples TRBV2 to TRBJ1-3; D remains unclear. Trimming removed 7 bases from V and 0 bases from J, with 10 bases in between. Per the germline V gene, CDR1 is SNHLY and CDR2 is FYNNEI. The CDR3 length is 14 residues. The CDR3 loop is CASKMSGSGNTIYF. DNA for the CDR3: TGTGCCAGCAAAATGTCAGGCTCTGGAAACACCATATATTTT.

The V call is TRBV6-1, the J call TRBJ1-1; no definite D call. V shed 5 bases and J shed 1 base, with 11 bases lying between them. Germline CDR1 reads MNHNS; CDR2 reads SASEGT. CDR3 length equals 14 residues. CDR3 coding DNA: TGTGCCAGCAGTCACGGGAGGGCGAACACTGAAGCTTTCTTT. It yields the protein CASSHGRANTEAFF.

The V gene is TRBV7-9, the J gene TRBJ1-6; D unresolved. The CDR3 extends over 14 amino acids. CDR1 SEHNR and CDR2 FQNEAQ come from the germline V gene (reference sequence). With 3 bases removed from V and 6 bases from J, the gap between germline ends came to 9 bases. CDR3 amino acids: CASSLSQLNSPLHF. The CDR3 nucleotides read TGTGCCAGCAGCTTGAGCCAGCTTAATTCACCCCTCCACTTT.

This clonotype came up many times. The chain combines TRBV7-2 with TRBJ2-7; D possibly corresponds to TRBD1 (6 bases). Germline V gene lookup returns CDR1 SGHTA and CDR2 FQGNSA. V gave up 7 bases and J gave up 0 bases, with 10 bases separating them. CDR3 length equals 13 residues. In nucleotides, the CDR3 is TGTGCCAGCACCAGACAGGACTCCTACGAGCAGTACTTC. Translated: CASTRQDSYEQYF.

The chain links TRBV6-6 to TRBJ1-4, with 8 bases aligning to TRBD1. CDR3 length equals 16 residues. Germline V gene lookup returns CDR1 MNHNY and CDR2 SVGAGI (reference sequence). The V gene end was trimmed by 0 bases and the J gene end by 7 bases; junction bases not matched to a gene: 7. CDR3 loop: CASSYSPTGDREKLFF. The CDR3 DNA reads as TGTGCCAGCAGTTACTCTCCGACAGGGGATCGTGAAAAACTGTTTTTT.

This clonotype was seen a few times. The chain combines TRBV7-8 with TRBJ2-5; D is unclear. The CDR3 contains 12 residues. V gave up 1 base and J gave up 3 bases, with 3 bases separating them. Germline CDR1 and CDR2: SGHVS and FQNEAQ. The CDR3 loop reads CASSLGKETQYF. CDR3 bases: TGTGCCAGCAGCTTAGGGAAAGAGACCCAGTACTTC.

A few counts support this clonotype. The V gene is TRBV12-3 or TRBV12-4, the J gene TRBJ1-4; no clear D gene. The CDR3 has 12 residues. V dropped 6 bases and J dropped 11 bases, with 13 bases sitting between them. CDR3 amino acids: CASRGNSGKLFF. The CDR3 nucleotides read TGTGCCAGCAGAGGGAACAGCGGGAAACTGTTTTTT.

For this clonotype: A much larger clone differs by one base, so this may be a read error. V usage is TRBV7-8 and J usage is TRBJ1-1; TRBD1 aligns across 7 bases. The CDR3 contains 17 residues. Germline CDR1 reads SGHVS; CDR2 reads FQNEAQ. Trimming removed 5 bases from V and 3 bases from J; junction bases left unmatched: 15. CDR3 sequence: CASSTGQTFTVDTEAFF. The CDR3 DNA is TGTGCCAGCAGCACGGGACAGACCTTCACTGTGGACACTGAAGCTTTCTTT.

J is TRBJ2-7 and V is TRBV27; D might be TRBD1 or TRBD2, each matching 5 bases. Trimming left V 5 bases short and J 2 bases short, with 16 bases between. This CDR3 contains 15 residues. Germline assignment: CDR1 MNHEY and CDR2 SMNVEV (reference sequence). CDR3 in DNA: TGTGCCAGCAGTCATGGGACGGGGAGAACCTACGAGCAGTACTTC. The encoded protein is CASSHGTGRTYEQYF.

This clonotype was observed a few times. The V and J genes are TRBV7-8 and TRBJ2-5, with 7 bases identical to TRBD1. Looked up from germline, CDR1 is SGHVS and CDR2 is FQNEAQ. The CDR3 extends over 16 amino acids. The J segment lost 5 bases and the V segment lost 5 bases, leaving 14 bases of the junction unmatched. The CDR3 reads CASSLRTGAPLETQYF. The CDR3 DNA follows: TGTGCCAGCAGCCTTCGGACAGGAGCCCCTTTGGAGACCCAGTACTTC.

The rearrangement uses TRBV5-1 and TRBJ1-1; no clear D gene. This CDR3 comprises 13 residues. Germline V gives CDR1 SGHRS, CDR2 YFSETQ. With 4 bases removed from V and 1 base from J, the gap between germline ends came to 8 bases. The CDR3 DNA reads as TGCGCCAGCAGCGCGGGAAAGAACACTGAAGCTTTCTTT. Translating it yields CASSAGKNTEAFF.

This clonotype was observed a handful of times. The chain carries TRBV27 and TRBJ2-7; 7 bases map to TRBD1. Germline CDR1 reads MNHEY; CDR2 reads SMNVEV (reference sequence). V dropped 4 bases and J dropped 5; count of bases not matched to a gene: 17. The CDR3 totals 17 residues. The DNA of the CDR3 is TGTGCCAGCAGTTCCTATAAGACAGGGATATTAACAAACGAGCAGTACTTC. Translating gives CASSSYKTGILTNEQYF.

This clonotype is labeled as medium-sized. V gene TRBV6-1 combines with J gene TRBJ1-5, with 10 bases matching TRBD1. V shed 5 bases, J shed 1 base, and the junction held 5 bases outside the gene matches. This CDR3 is built from 16 residues. Germline CDR1 and CDR2: MNHNS and SASEGT. CDR3 in DNA: TGTGCCAGCAGTCCCGGGACAGGGGAGAGCAATCAGCCCCAGCATTTT. Encoded protein: CASSPGTGESNQPQHF.

The chain carries TRBV7-2 and TRBJ2-4; D remains unclear. The germline V gene encodes CDR1 SGHTA and CDR2 FQGNSA. V was clipped by 3 bases and J by 1 base, with 7 bases between them. CDR3 size: 14 residues. DNA of the CDR3: TGTGCCAGCAGCTTGGTCCCCGCCAAAAACATTCAGTACTTC. Amino acids: CASSLVPAKNIQYF.

This clonotype was seen more than once but under ten times. The chain recombines TRBV7-2 with TRBJ1-5, with D unclear. The CDR3 is made up of 12 amino acids. Germline V gene data show CDR1 as SGHTA and CDR2 as FQGNSA. Trimming shortened V by 5 bases and J by 7 bases, and 9 bases separated the two germline ends. CDR3 DNA: TGTGCCAGCAGCACTAGAGGCCAGCCCCAGCATTTT. This encodes CASSTRGQPQHF.

This clonotype appeared a single time. The gene calls are TRBV4-1 and TRBJ1-4; a possible D gene is TRBD1 (5 bases). The CDR3 is 17 residues long. With 3 bases removed from V and 8 bases from J, the gap between germline ends came to 22 bases. Germline V gene data show CDR1 as MGHRA and CDR2 as YSYEKL. The CDR3 protein is CASSQVGKGRLGEKLFF. The CDR3 DNA follows: TGCGCCAGCAGCCAGGTCGGCAAGGGGCGGTTAGGGGAAAAACTGTTTTTT.

This clonotype was observed a few times. The rearrangement uses TRBV2 and TRBJ2-2; 9 positions agree with TRBD1. CDR1 is SNHLY, CDR2 FYNNEI, per germline. After removal of 6 bases from V and 4 bases from J, the junction contained 6 bases not matched to a gene. The CDR3 is 15 residues long. The CDR3: CASRPGTGTTGELFF. The CDR3 DNA is TGTGCCAGCAGACCCGGGACAGGGACCACCGGGGAGCTGTTTTTT.

This clonotype was counted between two and nine times. The chain carries TRBV12-3 or TRBV12-4 and TRBJ1-1; TRBD1 is a possible D gene (5 bases). The CDR3 runs 14 residues. V lost 3 bases and J 1 base, leaving 9 bases between the germline ends. CDR3 in amino acids: CASSLGRENTEAFF. The CDR3 DNA is TGTGCCAGCAGTTTGGGCAGGGAGAACACTGAAGCTTTCTTT.

The chain employs TRBV7-8 and TRBJ2-7, with D hard to call. The CDR3 covers 12 residues. Trimming pared 4 bases from V and 4 bases from J, leaving 8 bases between. From germline, CDR1 is SGHVS and CDR2 FQNEAQ. This chain's CDR3 is CASSSPEYEQYF. The CDR3 region has the DNA TGTGCCAGCAGCTCCCCGGAGTACGAGCAGTACTTC.

This clonotype was observed at least ten times. This rearrangement joins TRBV12-3 or TRBV12-4 to TRBJ2-7, with 10 positions matching TRBD1. The junction had 6 bases not matched to a gene; V was cut back by 6 bases and J by 4 bases. The CDR3 has 14 residues. For the CDR3, the DNA is TGTGCCAGCAGCTTAAGGACAGGGGGGTACGAGCAGTACTTC. Translating gives CASSLRTGGYEQYF.

V usage is TRBV25-1 and J usage is TRBJ1-6, with a tentative D call TRBD1 (5 bases). Germline V gene lookup returns CDR1 MGHDK and CDR2 SYGVNS. The germline V and J ends were trimmed by 5 bases and 9 bases, with 8 bases remaining between them. This CDR3 region has 12 residues. CDR3 nucleotides: TGTGCCAGCAGTTCAGGGTTTTCACCCCTCCACTTT. Translating gives CASSSGFSPLHF.